This T cell receptor beta chain was recorded in a study of blood T cell repertoires in COVID-19. This clone was counted between two and nine times. Germline assignment: CDR1 SGHDT and CDR2 YYEEEE. The length of the CDR3 is 15 residues. V was cut by 5 bases and J by 7 bases, with 19 bases left in between. Data came from immunoSEQ multiplex PCR; TCRdb stores just in-frame clones and leaves some out. The sample lists about 270,000 clones, approximately 87% occurring once. The clonotype comes from a human donor in a cohort sampled during active COVID-19. The V call is TRBV5-6, the J call TRBJ2-1; a weak D match, TRBD2 (6 bases). Sequenced sample: peripheral blood. The CDR3 sequence: CASSYESGPGNEQFF. The CDR3 DNA sequence: TGTGCCAGCAGTTACGAGAGCGGGCCTGGGAATGAGCAGTTCTTC.